A selection of T cell receptor beta chains follows, all from one sample in a study of blood T cell repertoires in COVID-19. Clones were read by immunoSEQ multiplex PCR, and TCRdb kept only the in-frame ones, dropping some. The sample includes under 300,000 clones, around 88% of them seen just once. The material sequenced was PBMCs or T cells enriched from blood (not recorded which). These receptors came from a woman in her 40s with acute COVID-19. Each CDR3 is given with its conserved first and last residue. Each record gives: D gene, clone size, J gene, V gene, CDR3 protein, CDR3 DNA. The D gene is left open where the match is weak. A clone size is listed for some rows: how often the clone was seen (once, few, many), or a class if it is expanded.

d_call: NA; clone_size: NA; j_call: TRBJ2-4; v_call: TRBV2; cdr3_aa: CASSVGQPRVIDIQYF; cdr3_nt: TGTGCCAGCAGCGTCGGACAGCCTAGGGTTATAGACATTCAGTACTTC
d_call: TRBD2; clone_size: NA; j_call: TRBJ2-1; v_call: TRBV5-5; cdr3_aa: CASSMRELVYNEQFF; cdr3_nt: TGTGCCAGCAGCATGCGGGAGCTGGTCTACAATGAGCAGTTCTTC
d_call: NA; clone_size: NA; j_call: TRBJ1-3; v_call: TRBV19; cdr3_aa: CASRSGTDSGNTIYF; cdr3_nt: TGTGCCAGTAGATCAGGCACAGACTCTGGAAACACCATATATTTT
d_call: TRBD1; clone_size: NA; j_call: TRBJ2-2; v_call: TRBV5-1; cdr3_aa: CASRVGQTNTGELFF; cdr3_nt: TGCGCCAGCAGGGTGGGACAGACGAACACCGGGGAGCTGTTTTTT
d_call: NA; clone_size: NA; j_call: TRBJ2-2; v_call: TRBV11-3; cdr3_aa: CASSNRQDTGELFF; cdr3_nt: TGTGCCAGCAGCAACCGACAGGACACCGGGGAGCTGTTTTTT
d_call: NA; clone_size: once; j_call: TRBJ1-2; v_call: TRBV15; cdr3_aa: CATSRDPQRSWAGDHGYTF; cdr3_nt: TGTGCCACCAGCAGAGATCCACAGAGATCGTGGGCAGGGGACCATGGCTACACCTTC
d_call: TRBD2; clone_size: once; j_call: TRBJ2-1; v_call: TRBV18; cdr3_aa: CASLRNSGRRFDEQFF; cdr3_nt: TGTGCCAGCTTGCGGAATAGCGGGAGGCGGTTCGATGAGCAGTTCTTC
d_call: TRBD1; clone_size: NA; j_call: TRBJ2-4; v_call: TRBV7-9; cdr3_aa: CASSHTGAVNIQYF; cdr3_nt: TGTGCCAGCAGTCATACAGGGGCGGTAAACATTCAGTACTTC
d_call: TRBD1; clone_size: few; j_call: TRBJ2-2; v_call: TRBV24-1; cdr3_aa: CATRATGDTGELFF; cdr3_nt: TGTGCCACCCGCGCGACAGGGGACACCGGGGAGCTGTTTTTT
d_call: TRBD2; clone_size: NA; j_call: TRBJ2-5; v_call: TRBV5-4; cdr3_aa: CASSREGPGQETQYF; cdr3_nt: TGTGCCAGCAGTCGGGAGGGACCAGGCCAAGAGACCCAGTACTTC
d_call: NA; clone_size: few; j_call: TRBJ2-3; v_call: TRBV7-8; cdr3_aa: CASSLARWRTDTQYF; cdr3_nt: TGTGCCAGCAGCTTAGCTAGGTGGAGGACAGATACGCAGTATTTT
d_call: NA; clone_size: NA; j_call: TRBJ2-5; v_call: TRBV24-1; cdr3_aa: CATSDTGLKETQYF; cdr3_nt: TGTGCCACCAGTGATACAGGGTTGAAAGAGACCCAGTACTTC
d_call: NA; clone_size: once; j_call: TRBJ1-2; v_call: TRBV19; cdr3_aa: CASKPDTANYGYTF; cdr3_nt: TGTGCCAGTAAGCCGGACACAGCTAACTATGGCTACACCTTC
d_call: TRBD1; clone_size: NA; j_call: TRBJ2-3; v_call: TRBV9; cdr3_aa: CASSKTGTGLTDTQYF; cdr3_nt: TGTGCCAGCAGCAAAACCGGGACAGGGCTGACAGATACGCAGTATTTT
d_call: NA; clone_size: NA; j_call: TRBJ1-6; v_call: TRBV25-1; cdr3_aa: CASSDRDSPLHF; cdr3_nt: TGTGCCAGCAGTGACAGGGATTCACCCCTCCACTTT
d_call: TRBD1; clone_size: NA; j_call: TRBJ2-4; v_call: TRBV11-2; cdr3_aa: CASSLGGTGAKNIQYF; cdr3_nt: TGTGCCAGCAGCTTAGGGGGGACAGGAGCCAAAAACATTCAGTACTTC
d_call: TRBD1; clone_size: NA; j_call: TRBJ1-3; v_call: TRBV19; cdr3_aa: CASWSQGGLSGNTIYF; cdr3_nt: TGTGCCAGTTGGAGCCAAGGGGGCCTCTCTGGAAACACCATATATTTT
d_call: TRBD1; clone_size: NA; j_call: TRBJ1-1; v_call: TRBV6-5; cdr3_aa: CASRPQGKDTEAFF; cdr3_nt: TGTGCCAGCAGACCACAGGGGAAGGACACTGAAGCTTTCTTT
d_call: NA; clone_size: NA; j_call: TRBJ1-4; v_call: TRBV3-1/TRBV3-2; cdr3_aa: CASSHLRGQSFSF; cdr3_nt: TGTGCCAGCAGCCACCTCCGCGGCCAAAGTTTTTCTTTT
d_call: NA; clone_size: NA; j_call: TRBJ1-1; v_call: TRBV15; cdr3_aa: CATSRGGGEAFF; cdr3_nt: TGTGCCACCAGCAGAGGAGGAGGTGAAGCTTTCTTT
d_call: NA; clone_size: NA; j_call: TRBJ2-1; v_call: TRBV4-1; cdr3_aa: CASSLGGDEQFF; cdr3_nt: TGCGCCAGCAGTCTTGGGGGCGACGAGCAGTTCTTC
d_call: NA; clone_size: NA; j_call: TRBJ1-2; v_call: TRBV5-3; cdr3_aa: CARSLHSGRGNYGYTF; cdr3_nt: TGTGCCAGAAGCTTACACTCAGGGAGGGGAAACTATGGCTACACCTTC
d_call: NA; clone_size: NA; j_call: TRBJ1-1; v_call: TRBV24-1; cdr3_aa: CATSDASTEAFF; cdr3_nt: TGTGCCACCAGTGATGCTAGCACTGAAGCTTTCTTT
d_call: TRBD1; clone_size: NA; j_call: TRBJ1-5; v_call: TRBV5-1; cdr3_aa: CASRTGGDQPQHF; cdr3_nt: TGCGCCAGCAGAACAGGGGGTGATCAGCCCCAGCATTTT
d_call: TRBD1; clone_size: NA; j_call: TRBJ1-6; v_call: TRBV7-2; cdr3_aa: CASSPRDRGSPLHF; cdr3_nt: TGTGCCAGCAGCCCCCGGGACAGGGGATCACCCCTCCACTTT
d_call: TRBD1; clone_size: NA; j_call: TRBJ1-5; v_call: TRBV5-8; cdr3_aa: CASSFRGINSNQPQHF; cdr3_nt: TGTGCCAGCAGCTTCAGGGGGATCAATAGCAATCAGCCCCAGCATTTT
d_call: NA; clone_size: NA; j_call: TRBJ1-5; v_call: TRBV27; cdr3_aa: CASSSRQDNQPQHF; cdr3_nt: TGTGCCAGCAGTTCCCGCCAGGACAATCAGCCCCAGCATTTT
d_call: TRBD1; clone_size: NA; j_call: TRBJ1-2; v_call: TRBV29-1; cdr3_aa: CSVEGTGEGYTF; cdr3_nt: TGCAGCGTTGAAGGGACAGGGGAGGGCTACACCTTC
d_call: TRBD2; clone_size: NA; j_call: TRBJ2-7; v_call: TRBV30; cdr3_aa: CAWNGLASGGRTVSYEQYF; cdr3_nt: TGTGCCTGGAATGGGTTGGCTAGCGGGGGGAGGACGGTCTCCTACGAGCAGTACTTC
d_call: TRBD2; clone_size: NA; j_call: TRBJ2-1; v_call: TRBV6-6; cdr3_aa: CASSLSRLADYNEQFF; cdr3_nt: TGTGCCAGCAGTTTATCCCGACTAGCGGATTACAATGAGCAGTTCTTC
d_call: TRBD1; clone_size: NA; j_call: TRBJ2-1; v_call: TRBV5-8; cdr3_aa: CASSFPGQGYNEQFF; cdr3_nt: TGTGCCAGCAGCTTCCCGGGACAGGGTTACAATGAGCAGTTCTTC
d_call: NA; clone_size: NA; j_call: TRBJ1-4; v_call: TRBV28; cdr3_aa: CASRQGGGNEKLFF; cdr3_nt: TGTGCCAGCAGACAGGGTGGGGGTAATGAAAAACTGTTTTTT
d_call: NA; clone_size: NA; j_call: TRBJ1-2; v_call: TRBV7-2; cdr3_aa: CASSVGAGIYGYTF; cdr3_nt: TGTGCCAGCAGCGTAGGTGCCGGGATCTATGGCTACACCTTC
d_call: TRBD1; clone_size: NA; j_call: TRBJ1-2; v_call: TRBV5-1; cdr3_aa: CASSPGTASMGNYGYTF; cdr3_nt: TGCGCCAGCAGCCCAGGGACAGCCTCCATGGGGAACTATGGCTACACCTTC
d_call: TRBD2; clone_size: NA; j_call: TRBJ2-7; v_call: TRBV29-1; cdr3_aa: CSVGGRTLYEQYF; cdr3_nt: TGCAGCGTGGGAGGGCGGACTCTTTACGAGCAGTACTTC
d_call: NA; clone_size: NA; j_call: TRBJ1-5; v_call: TRBV7-9; cdr3_aa: CASSSGGQSSNQPQHF; cdr3_nt: TGTGCCAGCAGCTCAGGAGGCCAGAGTAGCAATCAGCCCCAGCATTTT
d_call: TRBD2; clone_size: NA; j_call: TRBJ2-5; v_call: TRBV2; cdr3_aa: CARTGLAEETQYF; cdr3_nt: TGTGCCAGAACGGGACTAGCGGAAGAGACCCAGTACTTC
d_call: NA; clone_size: NA; j_call: TRBJ1-1; v_call: TRBV19; cdr3_aa: CASSLLRLSVAEAFF; cdr3_nt: TGTGCCAGTAGTCTGCTACGCCTCTCGGTGGCTGAAGCTTTCTTT
d_call: NA; clone_size: NA; j_call: TRBJ2-3; v_call: TRBV7-2; cdr3_aa: CASSLVDTTDTQYF; cdr3_nt: TGTGCCAGCAGCTTAGTGGACACTACAGATACGCAGTATTTT
d_call: NA; clone_size: NA; j_call: TRBJ1-2; v_call: TRBV7-9; cdr3_aa: CASSLVQSNYGYTF; cdr3_nt: TGTGCCAGCAGCTTAGTGCAGTCTAACTATGGCTACACCTTC
d_call: TRBD1; clone_size: NA; j_call: TRBJ2-5; v_call: TRBV5-1; cdr3_aa: CASSLGPTGGAETQYF; cdr3_nt: TGCGCCAGCAGCTTGGGGCCGACAGGGGGCGCGGAGACTCAGTACTTC
d_call: NA; clone_size: NA; j_call: TRBJ1-2; v_call: TRBV28; cdr3_aa: CASSFPSNYGYTF; cdr3_nt: TGTGCCAGCAGTTTTCCTTCTAACTATGGCTACACCTTC
d_call: NA; clone_size: NA; j_call: TRBJ1-6; v_call: TRBV30; cdr3_aa: CAIEEGIGSPLHF; cdr3_nt: TGTGCCATAGAGGAGGGCATAGGTTCACCCCTCCACTTT
d_call: TRBD1; clone_size: NA; j_call: TRBJ1-6; v_call: TRBV25-1; cdr3_aa: CASTPGGASPLHF; cdr3_nt: TGTGCCAGCACTCCAGGGGGCGCTTCACCCCTCCACTTT
d_call: NA; clone_size: NA; j_call: TRBJ1-1; v_call: TRBV12-3/TRBV12-4; cdr3_aa: CASSFLGGTEAFF; cdr3_nt: TGTGCCAGCAGTTTTTTGGGGGGGACTGAAGCTTTCTTT
d_call: TRBD1; clone_size: NA; j_call: TRBJ2-2; v_call: TRBV3-1/TRBV3-2; cdr3_aa: CASSRTGKNTGELFF; cdr3_nt: TGTGCCAGCAGCCGGACAGGGAAGAACACCGGGGAGCTGTTTTTT
d_call: NA; clone_size: NA; j_call: TRBJ2-6; v_call: TRBV10-2; cdr3_aa: CASKEGAAGANVLTF; cdr3_nt: TGCGCCAGCAAGGAGGGAGCCGCTGGGGCCAACGTCCTGACTTTC
d_call: NA; clone_size: NA; j_call: TRBJ2-3; v_call: TRBV10-1; cdr3_aa: CASSGYSRPTDTQYF; cdr3_nt: TGCGCCAGCAGTGGCTACTCCCGCCCGACAGATACGCAGTATTTT
d_call: NA; clone_size: NA; j_call: TRBJ1-3; v_call: TRBV12-5; cdr3_aa: CASGHGLSGNTIYF; cdr3_nt: TGTGCTAGTGGTCACGGGTTGTCTGGAAACACCATATATTTT
d_call: NA; clone_size: NA; j_call: TRBJ2-2; v_call: TRBV5-6; cdr3_aa: CASSLISRNTGELFF; cdr3_nt: TGTGCCAGCAGCTTGATTTCGAGGAACACCGGGGAGCTGTTTTTT
d_call: NA; clone_size: NA; j_call: TRBJ1-3; v_call: TRBV6-5; cdr3_aa: CASSYSNPFGGNTIYF; cdr3_nt: TGTGCCAGCAGTTACTCAAACCCGTTCGGGGGAAACACCATATATTTT
d_call: NA; clone_size: NA; j_call: TRBJ2-1; v_call: TRBV7-2; cdr3_aa: CASSLVGGDEQFF; cdr3_nt: TGTGCCAGCAGCTTGGTAGGGGGGGATGAGCAGTTCTTC
d_call: TRBD2; clone_size: NA; j_call: TRBJ2-1; v_call: TRBV24-1; cdr3_aa: CATARSGGAYNEQFF; cdr3_nt: TGTGCCACCGCGAGAAGCGGGGGGGCATACAATGAGCAGTTCTTC
d_call: TRBD1; clone_size: once; j_call: TRBJ1-5; v_call: TRBV18; cdr3_aa: CASSLGQGWQPQHF; cdr3_nt: TGTGCCAGCTCACTGGGACAGGGCTGGCAGCCCCAGCATTTT
d_call: NA; clone_size: NA; j_call: TRBJ1-3; v_call: TRBV6-5; cdr3_aa: CASSYSQGNTIYF; cdr3_nt: TGTGCCAGCAGTTACTCCCAGGGAAACACCATATATTTT
d_call: TRBD2; clone_size: NA; j_call: TRBJ2-5; v_call: TRBV6-5; cdr3_aa: CASSGLAMETQYF; cdr3_nt: TGTGCCAGCAGCGGACTAGCCATGGAGACCCAGTACTTC
d_call: TRBD1; clone_size: NA; j_call: TRBJ2-1; v_call: TRBV7-9; cdr3_aa: CASSPYRLRQGWGNEQFF; cdr3_nt: TGTGCCAGCAGCCCGTACCGGCTTCGACAGGGTTGGGGCAATGAGCAGTTCTTC
d_call: NA; clone_size: NA; j_call: TRBJ1-5; v_call: TRBV24-1; cdr3_aa: CATSDGRGQHF; cdr3_nt: TGTGCCACCAGTGATGGCCGGGGCCAGCATTTT
d_call: NA; clone_size: NA; j_call: TRBJ1-1; v_call: TRBV29-1; cdr3_aa: CSVRSPTGLNTEAFF; cdr3_nt: TGCAGCGTCCGAAGTCCGACAGGTTTGAACACTGAAGCTTTCTTT
d_call: TRBD1; clone_size: NA; j_call: TRBJ2-2; v_call: TRBV3-1/TRBV3-2; cdr3_aa: CASRLHRGANTGELFF; cdr3_nt: TGTGCCAGCAGGCTTCACAGGGGAGCGAACACCGGGGAGCTGTTTTTT